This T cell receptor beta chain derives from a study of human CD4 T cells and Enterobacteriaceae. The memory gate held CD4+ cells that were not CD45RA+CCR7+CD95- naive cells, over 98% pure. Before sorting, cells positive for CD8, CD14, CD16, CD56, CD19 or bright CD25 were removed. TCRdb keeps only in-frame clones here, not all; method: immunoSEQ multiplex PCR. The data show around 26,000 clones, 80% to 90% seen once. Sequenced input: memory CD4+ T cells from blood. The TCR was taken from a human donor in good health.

The CDR3 here is CASSSDIQGLDSPLHF. In DNA form, the CDR3 reads TGTGCCAGCAGTTCAGACATACAGGGATTGGATTCACCCCTCCACTTT. V gene TRBV6-5 combines with J gene TRBJ1-6; D might be TRBD1 (6 bases). Germline CDR1 MNHEY, CDR2 SVGAGI. This CDR3 is built from 16 residues. V was cut by 4 bases and J by 8 bases, with 18 bases left in between.